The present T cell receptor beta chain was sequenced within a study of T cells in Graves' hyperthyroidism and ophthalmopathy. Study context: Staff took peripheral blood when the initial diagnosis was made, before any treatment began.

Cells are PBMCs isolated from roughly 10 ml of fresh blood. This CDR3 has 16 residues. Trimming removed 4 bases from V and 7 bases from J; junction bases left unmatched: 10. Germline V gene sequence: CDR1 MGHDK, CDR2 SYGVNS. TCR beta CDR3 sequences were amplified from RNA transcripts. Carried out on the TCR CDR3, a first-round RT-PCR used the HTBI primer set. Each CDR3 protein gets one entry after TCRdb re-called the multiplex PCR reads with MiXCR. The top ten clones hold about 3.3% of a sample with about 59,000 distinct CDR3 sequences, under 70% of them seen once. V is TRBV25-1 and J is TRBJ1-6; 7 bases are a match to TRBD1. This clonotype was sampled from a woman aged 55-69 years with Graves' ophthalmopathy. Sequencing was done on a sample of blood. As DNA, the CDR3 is TGTGCCAGCAGTGGGGGACAGACGGGGGGGAATTCACCCCTCCACTTT. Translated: CASSGGQTGGNSPLHF.